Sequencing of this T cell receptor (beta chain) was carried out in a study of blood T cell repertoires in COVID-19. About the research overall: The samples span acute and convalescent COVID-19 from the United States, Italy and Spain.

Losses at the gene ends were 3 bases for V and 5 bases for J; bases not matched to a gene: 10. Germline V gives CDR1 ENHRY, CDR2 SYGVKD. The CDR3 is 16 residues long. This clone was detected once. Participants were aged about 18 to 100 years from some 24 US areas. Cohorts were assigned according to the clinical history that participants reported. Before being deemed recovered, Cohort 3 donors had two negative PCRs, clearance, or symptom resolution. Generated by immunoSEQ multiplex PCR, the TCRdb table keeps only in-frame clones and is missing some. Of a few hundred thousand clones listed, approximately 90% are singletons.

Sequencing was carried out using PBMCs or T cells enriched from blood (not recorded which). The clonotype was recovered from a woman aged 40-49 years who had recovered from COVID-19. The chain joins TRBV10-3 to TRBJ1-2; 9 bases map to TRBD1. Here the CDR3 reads CAISDPGQGLIYGYTF. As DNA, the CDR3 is TGTGCCATCAGTGACCCCGGACAGGGGCTTATATATGGCTACACCTTC.